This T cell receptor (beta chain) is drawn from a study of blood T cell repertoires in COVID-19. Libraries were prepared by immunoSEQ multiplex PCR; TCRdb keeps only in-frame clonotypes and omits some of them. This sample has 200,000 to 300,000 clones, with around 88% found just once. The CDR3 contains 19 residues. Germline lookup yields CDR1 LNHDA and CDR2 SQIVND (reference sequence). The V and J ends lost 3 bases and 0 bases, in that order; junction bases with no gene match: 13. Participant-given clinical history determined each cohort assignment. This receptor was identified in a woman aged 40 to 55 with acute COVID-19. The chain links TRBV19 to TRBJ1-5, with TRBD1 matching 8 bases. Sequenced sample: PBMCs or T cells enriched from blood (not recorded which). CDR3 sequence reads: CASSMRIRDRILSNQPQHF. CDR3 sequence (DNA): TGTGCCAGTAGTATGCGAATCCGGGACAGGATTCTTAGCAATCAGCCCCAGCATTTT.